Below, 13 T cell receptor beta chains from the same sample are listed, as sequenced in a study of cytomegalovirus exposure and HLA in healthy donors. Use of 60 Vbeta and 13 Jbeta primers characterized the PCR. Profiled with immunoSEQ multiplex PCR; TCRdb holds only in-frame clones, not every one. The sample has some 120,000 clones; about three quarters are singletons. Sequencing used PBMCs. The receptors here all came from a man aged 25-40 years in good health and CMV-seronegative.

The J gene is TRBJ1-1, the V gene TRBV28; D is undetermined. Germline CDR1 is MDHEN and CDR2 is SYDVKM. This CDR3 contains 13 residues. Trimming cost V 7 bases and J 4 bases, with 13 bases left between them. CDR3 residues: CASIRRGITEAFF. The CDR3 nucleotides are TGTGCCAGCATCCGTCGGGGTATCACTGAAGCTTTCTTT.

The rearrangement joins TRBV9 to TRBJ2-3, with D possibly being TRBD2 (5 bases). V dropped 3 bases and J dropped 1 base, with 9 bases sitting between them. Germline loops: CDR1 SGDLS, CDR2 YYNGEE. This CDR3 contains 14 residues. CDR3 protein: CASSAEVGTDTQYF. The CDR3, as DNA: TGTGCCAGCAGCGCGGAGGTGGGCACAGATACGCAGTATTTT.

CDR3 nucleotide sequence: TGCGCCAGCAGCCAAGATGTTTCGAGCGGGGGTCATTGGACCCAGTACTTC. It specifies CASSQDVSSGGHWTQYF. The chain carries TRBV4-3 and TRBJ2-5, with TRBD2 identical over 8 bases. Germline lookup yields CDR1 LGHNA and CDR2 YSLEER. Trimming at V came to 0 bases and at J to 7 bases, leaving 13 bases not matched to a gene. There are 17 residues in the CDR3.

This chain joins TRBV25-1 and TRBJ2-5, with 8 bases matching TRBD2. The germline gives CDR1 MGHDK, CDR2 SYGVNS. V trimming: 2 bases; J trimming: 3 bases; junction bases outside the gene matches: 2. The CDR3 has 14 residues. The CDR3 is CASSEPAGEETQYF. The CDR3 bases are TGTGCCAGCAGTGAACCAGCGGGGGAAGAGACCCAGTACTTC.

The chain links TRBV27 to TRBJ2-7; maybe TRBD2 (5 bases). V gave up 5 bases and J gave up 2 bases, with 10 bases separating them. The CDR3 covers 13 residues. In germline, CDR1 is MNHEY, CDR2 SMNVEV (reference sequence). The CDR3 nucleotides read TGTGCCAGCAGTCGGGGAGCTACCTACGAGCAGTACTTC. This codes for CASSRGATYEQYF.

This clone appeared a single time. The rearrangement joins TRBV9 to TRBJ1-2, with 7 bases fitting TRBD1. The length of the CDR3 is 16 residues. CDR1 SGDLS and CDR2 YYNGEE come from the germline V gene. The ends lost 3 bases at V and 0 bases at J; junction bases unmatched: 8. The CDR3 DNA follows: TGTGCCAGCAGCGGTCCGGGACAGAAGACTAACTATGGCTACACCTTC. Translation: CASSGPGQKTNYGYTF.

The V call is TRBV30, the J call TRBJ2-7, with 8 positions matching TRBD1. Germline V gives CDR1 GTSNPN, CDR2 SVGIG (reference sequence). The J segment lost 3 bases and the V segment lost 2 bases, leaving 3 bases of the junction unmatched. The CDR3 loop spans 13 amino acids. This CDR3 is CAWSPGQGYEQYF. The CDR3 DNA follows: TGTGCCTGGAGTCCCGGACAGGGCTACGAGCAGTACTTC. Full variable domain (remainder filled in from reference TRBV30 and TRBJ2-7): SQTIHQWPATLVQPVGSPLSLECTVEGTSNPNLYWYRQAAGRGLQLLFYSVGIGQISSEVPQNLSASRPQDRQFILSSKKLLLSDSGFYLCAWSPGQGYEQYFGPGTRLTVT.

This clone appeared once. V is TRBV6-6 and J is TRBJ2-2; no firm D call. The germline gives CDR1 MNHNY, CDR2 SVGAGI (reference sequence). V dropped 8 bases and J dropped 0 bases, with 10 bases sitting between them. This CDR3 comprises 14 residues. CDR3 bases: TGTGCCAGCCTAATAACAGCGAACACCGGGGAGCTGTTTTTT. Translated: CASLITANTGELFF.

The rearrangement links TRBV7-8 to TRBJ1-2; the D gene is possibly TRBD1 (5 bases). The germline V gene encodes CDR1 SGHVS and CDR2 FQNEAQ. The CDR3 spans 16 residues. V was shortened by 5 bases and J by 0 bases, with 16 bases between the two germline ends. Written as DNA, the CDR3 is TGTGCCAGCAGCCCTAGGACACTACTCACTAACTATGGCTACACCTTC. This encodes CASSPRTLLTNYGYTF.

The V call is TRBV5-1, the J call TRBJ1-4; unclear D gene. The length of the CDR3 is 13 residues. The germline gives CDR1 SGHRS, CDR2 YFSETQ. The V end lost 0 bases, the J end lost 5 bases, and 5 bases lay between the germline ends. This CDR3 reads CASSLDRNEKLFF. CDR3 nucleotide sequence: TGCGCCAGCAGCTTGGACAGAAATGAAAAACTGTTTTTT.

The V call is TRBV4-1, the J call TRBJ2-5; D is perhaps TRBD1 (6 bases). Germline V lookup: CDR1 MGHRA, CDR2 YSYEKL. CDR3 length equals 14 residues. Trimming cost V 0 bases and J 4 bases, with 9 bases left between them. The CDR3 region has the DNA TGCGCCAGCAGCCAAGATACAGGGAGAGAGACCCAGTACTTC. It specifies CASSQDTGRETQYF.

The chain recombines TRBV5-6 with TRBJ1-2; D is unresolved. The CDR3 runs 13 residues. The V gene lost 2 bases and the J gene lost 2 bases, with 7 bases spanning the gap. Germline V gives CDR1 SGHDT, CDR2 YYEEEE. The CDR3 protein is CASSFTENYGYTF. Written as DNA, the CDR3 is TGTGCCAGCAGCTTCACAGAGAACTATGGCTACACCTTC.

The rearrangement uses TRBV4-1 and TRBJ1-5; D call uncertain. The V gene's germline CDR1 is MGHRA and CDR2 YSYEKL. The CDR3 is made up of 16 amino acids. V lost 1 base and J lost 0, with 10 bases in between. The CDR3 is CASSQGAELSNQPQHF. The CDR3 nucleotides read TGCGCCAGCAGCCAAGGGGCCGAGCTTAGCAATCAGCCCCAGCATTTT.